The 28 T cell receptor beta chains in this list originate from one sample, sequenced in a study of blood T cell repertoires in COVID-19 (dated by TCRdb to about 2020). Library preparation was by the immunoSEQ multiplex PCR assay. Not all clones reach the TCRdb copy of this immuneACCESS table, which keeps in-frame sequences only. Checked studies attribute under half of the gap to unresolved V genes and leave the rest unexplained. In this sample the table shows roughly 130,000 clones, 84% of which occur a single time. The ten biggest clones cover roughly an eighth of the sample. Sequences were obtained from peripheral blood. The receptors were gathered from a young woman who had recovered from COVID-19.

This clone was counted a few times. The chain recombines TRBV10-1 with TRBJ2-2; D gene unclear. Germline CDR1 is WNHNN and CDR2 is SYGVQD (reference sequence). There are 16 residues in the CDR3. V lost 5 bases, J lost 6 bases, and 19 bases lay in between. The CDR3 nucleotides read TGCGCCAGCAGTAACCGGGTCCCCGACGGGTCCGGGGAGCTGTTTTTT. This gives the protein CASSNRVPDGSGELFF.

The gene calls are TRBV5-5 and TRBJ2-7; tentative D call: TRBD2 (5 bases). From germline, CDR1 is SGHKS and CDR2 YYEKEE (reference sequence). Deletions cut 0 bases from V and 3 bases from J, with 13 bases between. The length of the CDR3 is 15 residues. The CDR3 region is CASSLGYSEGYEQYF. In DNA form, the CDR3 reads TGTGCCAGCAGCTTGGGGTATAGCGAGGGCTACGAGCAGTACTTC. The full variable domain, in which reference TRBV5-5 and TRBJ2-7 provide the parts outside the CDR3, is DAGVTQSPTHLIKTRGQQVTLRCSPISGHKSVSWYQQVLGQGPQFIFQYYEKEERGRGNFPDRFSARQFPNYSSELNVNALLLGDSALYLCASSLGYSEGYEQYFGPGTRLTVT.

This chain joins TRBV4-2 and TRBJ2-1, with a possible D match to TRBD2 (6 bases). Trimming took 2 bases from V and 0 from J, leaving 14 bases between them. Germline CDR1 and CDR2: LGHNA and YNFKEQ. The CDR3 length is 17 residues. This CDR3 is CASSQTTPGLSYNEQFF. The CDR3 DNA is TGTGCCAGCAGCCAAACTACCCCGGGACTCTCCTACAATGAGCAGTTCTTC.

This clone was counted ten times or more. CDR3 residues: CATSRGAGTNQPQHF. CDR3 coding DNA: TGTGCCACCAGCAGAGGAGCAGGTACCAATCAGCCCCAGCATTTT. V is TRBV15 and J is TRBJ1-5; D gene uncertain. CDR3 size: 15 residues. The germline V gene has CDR1 LNHNV and CDR2 YYDKDF (reference sequence). V lost 1 base and J lost 3, with 10 bases in between.

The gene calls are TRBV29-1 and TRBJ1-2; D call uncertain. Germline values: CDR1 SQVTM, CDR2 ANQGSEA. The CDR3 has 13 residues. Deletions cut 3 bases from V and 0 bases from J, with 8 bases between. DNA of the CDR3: TGCAGCGTTGATCCAGAAACTAACTATGGCTACACCTTC. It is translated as CSVDPETNYGYTF.

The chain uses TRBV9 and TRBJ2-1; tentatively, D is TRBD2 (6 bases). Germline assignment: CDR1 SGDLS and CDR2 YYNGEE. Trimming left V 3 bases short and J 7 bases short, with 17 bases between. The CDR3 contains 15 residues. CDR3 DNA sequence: TGTGCCAGCAGCGCGCGGGACGCCGGAGGGAATGAGCAGTTCTTC. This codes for CASSARDAGGNEQFF.

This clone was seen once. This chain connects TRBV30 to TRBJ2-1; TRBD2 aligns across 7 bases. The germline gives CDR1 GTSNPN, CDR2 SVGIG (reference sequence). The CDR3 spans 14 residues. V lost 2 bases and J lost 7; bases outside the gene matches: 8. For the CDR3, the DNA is TGTGCCTGGAGTCGGAACTACGGGGGGAATGAGCAGTTCTTC. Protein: CAWSRNYGGNEQFF.

This chain's CDR3 is CAWSKIAGGHVNEQFF. CDR3 in DNA: TGTGCCTGGAGTAAGATAGCGGGGGGCCACGTCAATGAGCAGTTCTTC. The chain recombines TRBV30 with TRBJ2-1; 10 nucleotides match TRBD2. With V trimmed by 2 bases and J by 6 bases, 10 bases remained unmatched. This CDR3 is built from 16 residues. Germline loops: CDR1 GTSNPN, CDR2 SVGIG (reference sequence).

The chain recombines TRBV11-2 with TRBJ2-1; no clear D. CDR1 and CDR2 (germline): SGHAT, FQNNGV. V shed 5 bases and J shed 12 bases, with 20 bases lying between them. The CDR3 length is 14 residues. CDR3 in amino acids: CASSPERITRGQFF. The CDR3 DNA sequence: TGTGCCAGCAGCCCCGAGAGGATAACCAGAGGGCAGTTCTTC.

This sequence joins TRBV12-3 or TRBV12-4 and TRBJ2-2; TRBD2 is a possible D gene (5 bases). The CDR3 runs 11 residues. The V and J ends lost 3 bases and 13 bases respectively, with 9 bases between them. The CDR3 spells CASSLREGLFF. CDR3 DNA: TGTGCCAGCAGTTTGAGAGAGGGGCTGTTTTTT.

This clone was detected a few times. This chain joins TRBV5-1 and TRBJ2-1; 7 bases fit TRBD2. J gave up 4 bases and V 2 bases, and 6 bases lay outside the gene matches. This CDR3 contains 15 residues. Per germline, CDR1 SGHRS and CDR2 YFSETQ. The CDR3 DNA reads TGCGCCAGCAGCTTCGGCGGGGGAGGGTACAATGAGCAGTTCTTC. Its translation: CASSFGGGGYNEQFF.

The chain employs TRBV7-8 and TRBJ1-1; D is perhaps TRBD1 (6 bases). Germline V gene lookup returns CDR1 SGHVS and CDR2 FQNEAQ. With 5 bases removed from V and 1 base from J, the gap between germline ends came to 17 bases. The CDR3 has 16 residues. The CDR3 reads CASSPYGGARNTEAFF. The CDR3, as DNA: TGTGCCAGCAGCCCCTATGGGGGGGCGCGGAACACTGAAGCTTTCTTT.

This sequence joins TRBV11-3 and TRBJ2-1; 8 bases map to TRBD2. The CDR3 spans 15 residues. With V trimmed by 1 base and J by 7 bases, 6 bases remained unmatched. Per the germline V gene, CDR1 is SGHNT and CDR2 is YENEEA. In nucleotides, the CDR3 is TGTGCCAGCAGCTTAGGAGCGGGGGTTGGAAATGAGCAGTTCTTC. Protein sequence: CASSLGAGVGNEQFF.

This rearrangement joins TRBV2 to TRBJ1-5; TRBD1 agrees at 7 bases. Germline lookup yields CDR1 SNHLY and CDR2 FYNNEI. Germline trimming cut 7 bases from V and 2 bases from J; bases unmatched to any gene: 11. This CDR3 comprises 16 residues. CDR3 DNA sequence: TGTGCCAGCAAACGGGACAGTCTTAGAGGCAATCAGCCCCAGCATTTT. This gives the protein CASKRDSLRGNQPQHF.

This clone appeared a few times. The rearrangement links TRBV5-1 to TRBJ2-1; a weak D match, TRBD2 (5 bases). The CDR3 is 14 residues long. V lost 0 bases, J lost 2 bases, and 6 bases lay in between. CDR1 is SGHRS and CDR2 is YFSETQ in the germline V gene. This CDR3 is CASSLGEPYNEQFF. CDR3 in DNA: TGCGCCAGCAGCTTGGGGGAGCCCTACAATGAGCAGTTCTTC.

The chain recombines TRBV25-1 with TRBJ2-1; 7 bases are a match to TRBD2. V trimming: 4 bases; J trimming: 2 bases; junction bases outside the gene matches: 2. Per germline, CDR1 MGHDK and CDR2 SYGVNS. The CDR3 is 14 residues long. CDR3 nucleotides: TGTGCCAGCAGTGGCCTAGCGGCCTACAATGAGCAGTTCTTC. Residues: CASSGLAAYNEQFF.

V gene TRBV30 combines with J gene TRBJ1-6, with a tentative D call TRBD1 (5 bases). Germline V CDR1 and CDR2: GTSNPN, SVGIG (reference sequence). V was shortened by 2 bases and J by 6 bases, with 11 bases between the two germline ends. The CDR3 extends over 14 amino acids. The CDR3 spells CAWSLTGSNSPLHF. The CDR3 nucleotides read TGTGCCTGGAGTCTAACAGGATCTAATTCACCCCTCCACTTT.

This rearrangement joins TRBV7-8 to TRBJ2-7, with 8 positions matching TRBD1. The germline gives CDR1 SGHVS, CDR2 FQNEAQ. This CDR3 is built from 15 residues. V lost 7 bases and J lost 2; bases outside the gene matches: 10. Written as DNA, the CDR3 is TGTGCCAGCACCGGTAGGACAGGGAGAACCTACGAGCAGTACTTC. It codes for CASTGRTGRTYEQYF.

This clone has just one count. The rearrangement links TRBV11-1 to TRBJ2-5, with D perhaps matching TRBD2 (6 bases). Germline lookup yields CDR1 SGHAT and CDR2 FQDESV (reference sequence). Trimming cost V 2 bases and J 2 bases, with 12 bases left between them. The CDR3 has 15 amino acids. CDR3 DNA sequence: TGTGCCAGCAGCTTATCGTCGGCGGGGCAAGAGACCCAGTACTTC. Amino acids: CASSLSSAGQETQYF.

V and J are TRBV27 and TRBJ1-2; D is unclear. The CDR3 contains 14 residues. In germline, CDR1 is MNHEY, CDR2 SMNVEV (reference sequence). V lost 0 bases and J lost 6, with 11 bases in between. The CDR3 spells CASSLSGRFDGYTF. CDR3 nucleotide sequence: TGTGCCAGCAGTTTATCCGGCAGGTTCGATGGCTACACCTTC.

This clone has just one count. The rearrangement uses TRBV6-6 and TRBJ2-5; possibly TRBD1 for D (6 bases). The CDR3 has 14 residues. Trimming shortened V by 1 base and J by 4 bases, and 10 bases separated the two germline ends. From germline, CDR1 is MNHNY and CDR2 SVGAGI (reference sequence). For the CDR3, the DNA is TGTGCCAGCAGTTACTTACAGGGTGGAGAGACCCAGTACTTC. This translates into CASSYLQGGETQYF.

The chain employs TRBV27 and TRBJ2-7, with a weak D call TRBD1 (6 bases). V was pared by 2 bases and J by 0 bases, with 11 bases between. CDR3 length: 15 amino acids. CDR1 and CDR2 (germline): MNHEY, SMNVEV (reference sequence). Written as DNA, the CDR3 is TGTGCCAGCAGTTTAAGGGCACAGGGCTCCTACGAGCAGTACTTC. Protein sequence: CASSLRAQGSYEQYF.

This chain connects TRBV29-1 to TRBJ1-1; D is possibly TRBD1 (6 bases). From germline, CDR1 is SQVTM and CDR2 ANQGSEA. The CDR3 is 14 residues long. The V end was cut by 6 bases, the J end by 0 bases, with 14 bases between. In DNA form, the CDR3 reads TGCAGCGTAGTTGCCGGGACACTGAACACTGAAGCTTTCTTT. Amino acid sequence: CSVVAGTLNTEAFF. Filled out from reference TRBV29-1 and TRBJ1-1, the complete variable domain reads SAVISQKPSRDICQRGTSLTIQCQVDSQVTMMFWYRQQPGQSLTLIATANQGSEATYESGFVIDKFPISRPNLTFSTLTVSNMSPEDSSIYLCSVVAGTLNTEAFFGQGTRLTVV.

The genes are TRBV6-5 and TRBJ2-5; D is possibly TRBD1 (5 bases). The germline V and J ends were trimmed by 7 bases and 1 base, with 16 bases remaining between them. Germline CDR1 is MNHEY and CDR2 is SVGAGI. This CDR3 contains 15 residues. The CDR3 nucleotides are TGTGCCAGCAAGTTCGCGTGGGGCTCCCAAGAGACCCAGTACTTC. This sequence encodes CASKFAWGSQETQYF.

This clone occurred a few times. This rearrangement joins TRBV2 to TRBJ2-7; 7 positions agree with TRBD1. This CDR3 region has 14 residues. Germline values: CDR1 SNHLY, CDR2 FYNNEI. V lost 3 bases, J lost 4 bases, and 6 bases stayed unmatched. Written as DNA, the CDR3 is TGTGCCAGCAGTGACGAGGGACAGCTATACGAGCAGTACTTC. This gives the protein CASSDEGQLYEQYF.

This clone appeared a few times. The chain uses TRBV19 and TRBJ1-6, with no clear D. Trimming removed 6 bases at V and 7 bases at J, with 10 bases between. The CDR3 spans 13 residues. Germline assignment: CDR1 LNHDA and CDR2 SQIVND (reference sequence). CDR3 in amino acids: CASSPMENSPLHF. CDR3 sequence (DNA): TGTGCCAGTAGCCCCATGGAGAATTCACCCCTCCACTTT.

The CDR3 nucleotides read TGTGCCAGCTCACCATGGGGGGACACAGATACGCAGTATTTT. Translating gives CASSPWGDTDTQYF. The chain carries TRBV18 and TRBJ2-3; a possible D gene is TRBD2 (6 bases). The CDR3 is 14 amino acids. V lost 2 bases to trimming and J lost 2 bases, with 8 bases between them. CDR1 KGHSH and CDR2 LQKENI come from the germline V gene.

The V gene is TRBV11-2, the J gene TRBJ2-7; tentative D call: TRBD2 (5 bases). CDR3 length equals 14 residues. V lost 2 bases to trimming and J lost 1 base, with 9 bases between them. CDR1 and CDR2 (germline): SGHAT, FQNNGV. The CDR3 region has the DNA TGTGCCAGCAGCTTAACACTAGGTTCCTACGAGCAGTACTTC. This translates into CASSLTLGSYEQYF.